Listed below are T cell receptor beta chains from one sample, sequenced in a study of blood T cell repertoires in COVID-19. Clones were sequenced by immunoSEQ multiplex PCR, and TCRdb holds only the in-frame ones, with some missing. The table records about 270,000 clones, 82% of them present only once. Sample: peripheral blood. The receptors here all came from a woman under 30 with acute or convalescent COVID-19. CDR3s include the opening cysteine and the closing phenylalanine or tryptophan. A D gene is named only where the DNA matches it firmly. A row's size may be missing; if present it is once, few, many or a size class.

abundance: NA
j_gene: TRBJ2-7
v_gene: TRBV11-2
d_gene: NA
CDR3aa: CASSLEIDNYEQYF
CDR3nt: TGTGCCAGCAGCTTAGAGATAGACAACTACGAGCAGTACTTC

abundance: NA
j_gene: TRBJ2-7
v_gene: TRBV5-5
d_gene: NA
CDR3aa: CASSSNDGRGYEQYF
CDR3nt: TGTGCCAGCAGCTCCAATGACGGGAGAGGGTACGAGCAGTACTTC

abundance: NA
j_gene: TRBJ2-2
v_gene: TRBV4-3
d_gene: NA
CDR3aa: CASSHDRYTGELFF
CDR3nt: TGCGCCAGCAGCCATGACAGATACACCGGGGAGCTGTTTTTT

abundance: few
j_gene: TRBJ1-2
v_gene: TRBV27
d_gene: NA
CDR3aa: CASKDSRVTYGYTF
CDR3nt: TGTGCCAGCAAAGACTCCAGGGTAACCTATGGCTACACCTTC

abundance: NA
j_gene: TRBJ2-2
v_gene: TRBV5-4
d_gene: NA
CDR3aa: CAGAGLGGELFF
CDR3nt: TGTGCTGGGGCGGGACTCGGCGGGGAGCTGTTTTTT

abundance: NA
j_gene: TRBJ2-2
v_gene: TRBV30
d_gene: NA
CDR3aa: CASVIRRPRGTGELFF
CDR3nt: TGTGCCTCCGTAATAAGGAGGCCCCGGGGCACCGGGGAGCTGTTTTTT

abundance: NA
j_gene: TRBJ2-2
v_gene: TRBV19
d_gene: TRBD1
CDR3aa: CASSKGQGPTGELFF
CDR3nt: TGTGCCAGTAGTAAGGGACAGGGGCCCACCGGGGAGCTGTTTTTT

abundance: NA
j_gene: TRBJ2-7
v_gene: TRBV11-2
d_gene: NA
CDR3aa: CASSLLLYEQYF
CDR3nt: TGTGCCAGCAGCTTACTCCTCTACGAGCAGTACTTC

abundance: NA
j_gene: TRBJ2-5
v_gene: TRBV20-1
d_gene: NA
CDR3aa: CSASLYTWVSERQETQYF
CDR3nt: TGCAGTGCTAGTCTGTATACCTGGGTTAGCGAACGCCAAGAGACCCAGTACTTC

abundance: NA
j_gene: TRBJ2-7
v_gene: TRBV5-1
d_gene: TRBD1
CDR3aa: CASSLFPGQGSEQYF
CDR3nt: TGCGCCAGCAGCTTATTCCCGGGACAGGGGTCCGAGCAGTACTTC

abundance: NA
j_gene: TRBJ2-2
v_gene: TRBV4-1
d_gene: TRBD2
CDR3aa: CASSQAQRGHTGELFF
CDR3nt: TGCGCCAGCAGCCAAGCCCAGCGGGGTCACACCGGGGAGCTGTTTTTT

abundance: NA
j_gene: TRBJ1-5
v_gene: TRBV10-1
d_gene: NA
CDR3aa: CANRSTRGNQPQHF
CDR3nt: TGCGCCAACCGTTCGACCCGGGGGAACCAGCCCCAGCATTTT

abundance: NA
j_gene: TRBJ1-4
v_gene: TRBV5-1
d_gene: NA
CDR3aa: CASSFRDRGEKLFF
CDR3nt: TGCGCCAGCAGCTTTCGAGACAGAGGTGAAAAACTGTTTTTT

abundance: many
j_gene: TRBJ2-1
v_gene: TRBV30
d_gene: TRBD1
CDR3aa: CAWQTGQSSYNEQFF
CDR3nt: TGTGCCTGGCAGACGGGACAGTCCTCCTACAATGAGCAGTTCTTC

abundance: few
j_gene: TRBJ1-6
v_gene: TRBV7-9
d_gene: NA
CDR3aa: CASSLGGGNSYNSPLHF
CDR3nt: TGTGCCAGCAGCTTAGGTGGAGGAAACTCCTATAATTCACCCCTCCACTTT

abundance: NA
j_gene: TRBJ1-5
v_gene: TRBV10-3
d_gene: TRBD1
CDR3aa: CAISEPSGGREQPQHF
CDR3nt: TGTGCCATCAGTGAACCTTCAGGGGGCAGGGAACAGCCCCAGCATTTT

abundance: NA
j_gene: TRBJ2-7
v_gene: TRBV9
d_gene: NA
CDR3aa: CASSVGEGAGYEQYF
CDR3nt: TGTGCCAGCAGCGTAGGTGAAGGGGCTGGGTACGAGCAGTACTTC

abundance: NA
j_gene: TRBJ2-1
v_gene: TRBV19
d_gene: NA
CDR3aa: CASSDRHNEQFF
CDR3nt: TGTGCCAGTAGCGACAGGCACAATGAGCAGTTCTTC